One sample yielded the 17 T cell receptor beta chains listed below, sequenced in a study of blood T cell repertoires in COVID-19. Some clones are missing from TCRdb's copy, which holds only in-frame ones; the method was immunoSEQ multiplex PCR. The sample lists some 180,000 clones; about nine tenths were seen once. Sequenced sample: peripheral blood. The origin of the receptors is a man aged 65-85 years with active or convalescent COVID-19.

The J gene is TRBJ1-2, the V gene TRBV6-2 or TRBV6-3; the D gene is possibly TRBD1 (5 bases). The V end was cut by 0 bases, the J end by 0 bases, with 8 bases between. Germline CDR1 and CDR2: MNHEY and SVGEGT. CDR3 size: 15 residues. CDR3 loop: CASSYSGQPNYGYTF. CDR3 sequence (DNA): TGTGCCAGCAGTTACTCGGGGCAGCCTAACTATGGCTACACCTTC.

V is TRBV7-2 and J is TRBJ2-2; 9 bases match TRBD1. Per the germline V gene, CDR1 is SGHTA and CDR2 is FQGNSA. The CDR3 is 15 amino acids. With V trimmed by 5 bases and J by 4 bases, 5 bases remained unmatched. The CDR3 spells CASSTGGRSTGELFF. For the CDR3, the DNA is TGTGCCAGCAGCACAGGGGGCAGGAGCACCGGGGAGCTGTTTTTT.

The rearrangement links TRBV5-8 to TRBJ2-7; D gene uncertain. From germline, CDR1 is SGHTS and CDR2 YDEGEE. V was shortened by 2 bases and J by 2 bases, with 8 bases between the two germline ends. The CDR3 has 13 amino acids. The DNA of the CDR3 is TGTGCCAGCAGCTTTACAGAAACCTACGAGCAGTACTTC. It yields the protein CASSFTETYEQYF.

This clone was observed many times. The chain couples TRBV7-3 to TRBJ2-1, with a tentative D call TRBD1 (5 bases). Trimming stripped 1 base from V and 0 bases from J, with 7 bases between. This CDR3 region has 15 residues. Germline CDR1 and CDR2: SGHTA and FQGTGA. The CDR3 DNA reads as TGTGCCAGCAGCTTAAGCAGGGACTCCTACAATGAGCAGTTCTTC. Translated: CASSLSRDSYNEQFF.

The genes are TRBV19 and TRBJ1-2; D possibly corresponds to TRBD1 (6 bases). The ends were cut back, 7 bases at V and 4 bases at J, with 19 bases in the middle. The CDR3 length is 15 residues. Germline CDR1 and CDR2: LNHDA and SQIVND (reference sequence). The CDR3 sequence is CASMISRGGSYGYTF. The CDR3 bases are TGTGCCAGTATGATATCCCGAGGGGGTTCCTATGGCTACACCTTC.

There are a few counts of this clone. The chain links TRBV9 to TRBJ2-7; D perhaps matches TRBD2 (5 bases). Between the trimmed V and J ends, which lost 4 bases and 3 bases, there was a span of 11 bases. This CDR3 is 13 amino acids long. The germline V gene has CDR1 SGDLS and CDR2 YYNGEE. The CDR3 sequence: CASSPGIFYEQYF. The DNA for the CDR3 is TGTGCCAGCAGCCCCGGGATATTCTACGAGCAGTACTTC.

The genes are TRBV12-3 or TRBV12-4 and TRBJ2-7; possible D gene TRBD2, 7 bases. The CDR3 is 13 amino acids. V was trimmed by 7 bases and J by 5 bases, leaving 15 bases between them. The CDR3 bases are TGTGCCAGCACTCCCTGGGGGGGCCACGAGCAGTACTTC. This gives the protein CASTPWGGHEQYF.

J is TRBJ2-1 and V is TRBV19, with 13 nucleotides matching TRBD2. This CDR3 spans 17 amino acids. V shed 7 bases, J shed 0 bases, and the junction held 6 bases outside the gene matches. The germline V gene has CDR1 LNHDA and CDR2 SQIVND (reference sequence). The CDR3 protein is CASTGLAGLSSYNEQFF. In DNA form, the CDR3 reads TGTGCCAGTACGGGACTAGCGGGACTCAGCTCCTACAATGAGCAGTTCTTC.

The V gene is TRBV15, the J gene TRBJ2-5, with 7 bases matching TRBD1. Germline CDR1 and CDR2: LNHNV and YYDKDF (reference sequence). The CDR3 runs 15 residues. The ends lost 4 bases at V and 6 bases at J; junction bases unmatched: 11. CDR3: CATSNGQGRGKTQYF. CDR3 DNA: TGTGCCACCAGCAACGGACAAGGCAGGGGGAAGACCCAGTACTTC. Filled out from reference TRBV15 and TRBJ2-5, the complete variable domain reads DAMVIQNPRYQVTQFGKPVTLSCSQTLNHNVMYWYQQKSSQAPKLLFHYYDKDFNNEADTPDNFQSRRPNTSFCFLDIRSPGLGDTAMYLCATSNGQGRGKTQYFGPGTRLLVL.

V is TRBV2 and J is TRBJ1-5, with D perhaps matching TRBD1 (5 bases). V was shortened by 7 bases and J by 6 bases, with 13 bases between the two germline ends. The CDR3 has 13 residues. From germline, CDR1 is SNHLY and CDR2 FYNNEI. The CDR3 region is CASTPGGFQPQHF. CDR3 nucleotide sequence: TGTGCCAGCACTCCCGGGGGTTTTCAGCCCCAGCATTTT.

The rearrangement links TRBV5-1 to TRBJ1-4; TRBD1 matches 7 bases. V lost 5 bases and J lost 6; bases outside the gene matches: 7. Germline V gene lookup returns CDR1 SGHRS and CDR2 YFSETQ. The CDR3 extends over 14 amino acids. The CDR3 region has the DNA TGCGCCAGCAGGGACCGGCAGGGGGATGAAAAACTGTTTTTT. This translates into CASRDRQGDEKLFF.

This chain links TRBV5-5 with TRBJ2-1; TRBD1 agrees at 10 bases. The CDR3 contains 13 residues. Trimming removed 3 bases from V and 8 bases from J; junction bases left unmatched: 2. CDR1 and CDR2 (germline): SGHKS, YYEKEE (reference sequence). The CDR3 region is CASSWTGGYEQFF. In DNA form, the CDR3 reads TGTGCCAGCAGCTGGACAGGGGGATATGAGCAGTTCTTC. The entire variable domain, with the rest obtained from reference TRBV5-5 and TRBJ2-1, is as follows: DAGVTQSPTHLIKTRGQQVTLRCSPISGHKSVSWYQQVLGQGPQFIFQYYEKEERGRGNFPDRFSARQFPNYSSELNVNALLLGDSALYLCASSWTGGYEQFFGPGTRLTVL.

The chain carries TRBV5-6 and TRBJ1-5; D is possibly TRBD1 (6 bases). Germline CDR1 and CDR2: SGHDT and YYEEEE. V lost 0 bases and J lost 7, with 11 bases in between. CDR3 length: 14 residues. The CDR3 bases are TGTGCCAGCAGCTTGGTAGGACAGTACCAGCCCCAGCATTTT. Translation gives CASSLVGQYQPQHF.

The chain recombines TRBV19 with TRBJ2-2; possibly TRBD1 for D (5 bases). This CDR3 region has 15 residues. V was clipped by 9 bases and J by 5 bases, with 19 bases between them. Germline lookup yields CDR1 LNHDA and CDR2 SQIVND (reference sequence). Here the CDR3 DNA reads TGTGCCAGCAGCAACGGGCTAGGGGATACCGGGGAGCTGTTTTTT. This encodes CASSNGLGDTGELFF.

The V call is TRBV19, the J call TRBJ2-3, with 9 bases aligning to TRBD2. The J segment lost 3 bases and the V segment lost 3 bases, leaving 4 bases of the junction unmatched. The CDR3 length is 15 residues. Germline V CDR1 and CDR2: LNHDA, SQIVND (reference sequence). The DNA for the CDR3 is TGTGCCAGTAGTATGGAGCGGGGGGCAACAGATACGCAGTATTTT. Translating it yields CASSMERGATDTQYF.

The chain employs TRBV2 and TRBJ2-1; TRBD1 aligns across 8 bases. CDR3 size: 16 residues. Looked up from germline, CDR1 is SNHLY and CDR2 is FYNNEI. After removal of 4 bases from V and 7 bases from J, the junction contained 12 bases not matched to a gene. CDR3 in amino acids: CASSVTRTGRRNEQFF. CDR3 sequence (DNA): TGTGCCAGCAGTGTTACAAGGACAGGGAGGCGGAATGAGCAGTTCTTC.

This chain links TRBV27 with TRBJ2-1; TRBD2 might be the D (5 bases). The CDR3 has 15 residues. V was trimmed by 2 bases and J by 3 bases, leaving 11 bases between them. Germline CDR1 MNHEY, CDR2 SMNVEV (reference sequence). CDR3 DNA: TGTGCCAGCAGTTTACGAGGGAGTGGCTACAATGAGCAGTTCTTC. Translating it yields CASSLRGSGYNEQFF.